The rows below give T cell receptor beta chains drawn from one sample of a study of cytomegalovirus exposure and HLA in healthy donors. Using immunoSEQ multiplex PCR, the repertoire was profiled, and TCRdb retains in-frame clones only, with some absent. The sample lists about 90,000 clones, 75% to 80% occurring once. Sequenced sample: PBMCs. These receptors came from a woman aged 40-49 years in good health and CMV-seropositive. The CDR3 runs from the conserved cysteine through the conserved F or W. D genes are given only for firm matches. Not every row has a clone size; where given, it reads once, few, many or a size class.

CDR3,DNA,D,J,V,size
CASRGQGASDTQYF,TGTGCCAGCAGAGGACAGGGGGCTTCAGATACGCAGTATTTT,TRBD1,TRBJ2-3,TRBV5-6,few
CASSEQGVFTDTQYF,TGTGCCAGCAGCGAACAGGGAGTGTTCACAGATACGCAGTATTTT,NA,TRBJ2-3,TRBV21-1,once
CASNSGLTSYEQYF,TGTGCCAGCAACTCGGGGTTGACTTCCTACGAGCAGTACTTC,NA,TRBJ2-7,TRBV6-1,NA
CASSGGQGETQYF,TGCGCCAGCAGCGGCGGACAGGGAGAGACCCAGTACTTC,TRBD1,TRBJ2-5,TRBV5-1,NA
CASSLFRTGLDF,TGTGCCAGCAGCTTGTTCCGGACTGGCTTAGACTTC,NA,TRBJ2-5,TRBV5-4,NA
CASSMTSIFYNEQFF,TGTGCCAGCAGCATGACTAGCATCTTCTACAATGAGCAGTTCTTC,TRBD2,TRBJ2-1,TRBV5-6,few
CASSLDLAGGWQETQYF,TGTGCCAGCAGCTTAGATTTGGCGGGAGGTTGGCAAGAGACCCAGTACTTC,TRBD2,TRBJ2-5,TRBV11-3,few
CASSLGGLANEQFF,TGTGCCAGCAGCTTAGGCGGACTGGCCAATGAGCAGTTCTTC,NA,TRBJ2-1,TRBV7-3,few
CASRQIKWREELAQYF,TGTGCCAGCAGACAAATTAAGTGGCGGGAGGAACTCGCGCAGTATTTT,NA,TRBJ2-3,TRBV21-1,NA
CASSSAGREVYGYTF,TGTGCCAGCAGCTCGGCCGGCAGGGAGGTATATGGCTACACCTTC,NA,TRBJ1-2,TRBV7-2,NA
CASSRQGGGEKLFF,TGTGCCAGTAGCCGACAGGGGGGGGGTGAAAAACTGTTTTTT,TRBD1,TRBJ1-4,TRBV19,few
CASSLAGQRTGELFF,TGTGCCAGCAGCTTGGCCGGACAGAGGACCGGGGAGCTGTTTTTT,NA,TRBJ2-2,TRBV5-4,many
CASSVVWDRGEQYF,TGTGCCAGCAGCGTAGTTTGGGACAGGGGGGAGCAGTACTTC,TRBD1,TRBJ2-7,TRBV9,NA
CASRFTVNTEAFF,TGTGCCAGCAGATTTACGGTGAACACTGAAGCTTTCTTT,NA,TRBJ1-1,TRBV6-1,NA
CASSPPRGQANTEAFF,TGTGCCAGCAGTCCCCCAAGGGGGCAGGCGAACACTGAAGCTTTCTTT,TRBD1,TRBJ1-1,TRBV7-8,NA
CASKAGVGAYEQYF,TGCGCCAGCAAGGCGGGGGTGGGAGCGTACGAGCAGTACTTC,TRBD2,TRBJ2-7,TRBV10-1,NA
CASSVAAARGTDTQYF,TGTGCCAGCAGCGTAGCGGCCGCCCGGGGCACAGATACGCAGTATTTT,NA,TRBJ2-3,TRBV9,once
CASSVATGSGETQYF,TGTGCCAGCAGCGTAGCAACGGGGTCAGGAGAGACCCAGTACTTC,NA,TRBJ2-5,TRBV9,NA
CASSSRGWGYTF,TGTGCCAGCAGCTCCAGGGGCTGGGGCTACACCTTC,NA,TRBJ1-2,TRBV11-3,NA
CATSRDAGGYNEQFF,TGTGCCACCAGCAGAGATGCGGGGGGTTACAATGAGCAGTTCTTC,TRBD2,TRBJ2-1,TRBV15,once
CASSQLAGSSYEQYF,TGTGCCAGCAGTCAACTAGCGGGAAGCTCCTACGAGCAGTACTTC,TRBD2,TRBJ2-7,TRBV2,NA
CASSLMGARTEAFF,TGTGCCAGCAGTTTAATGGGGGCTAGGACTGAAGCTTTCTTT,NA,TRBJ1-1,TRBV28,NA
CASSTMGQFYEQYF,TGTGCCAGCAGCACTATGGGACAGTTCTACGAGCAGTACTTC,TRBD1,TRBJ2-7,TRBV7-9,NA
CASRMTGAANTEAFF,TGTGCCAGTAGGATGACAGGGGCGGCGAACACTGAAGCTTTCTTT,TRBD1,TRBJ1-1,TRBV19,few
CASSPGQGPGNTIYF,TGTGCCAGCAGCCCCGGACAGGGGCCTGGAAACACCATATATTTT,TRBD1,TRBJ1-3,TRBV28,NA
CASSQEEGTYEQYF,TGTGCCAGCAGCCAAGAAGAGGGAACCTACGAGCAGTACTTC,NA,TRBJ2-7,TRBV4-2,NA
CASSLATGDTDTQYF,TGTGCCAGCAGCTTAGCCACGGGAGACACAGATACGCAGTATTTT,NA,TRBJ2-3,TRBV7-9,NA
CASSFQNEKLFF,TGTGCCAGCAGCTTCCAAAATGAAAAACTGTTTTTT,NA,TRBJ1-4,TRBV5-4,NA
CASNPRGLAYEQYF,TGTGCCAGCAATCCTCGCGGACTAGCCTACGAGCAGTACTTC,TRBD2,TRBJ2-7,TRBV6-6,NA
CASTSLAGDPYEQYF,TGTGCCAGCACTTCCTTAGCGGGAGATCCCTACGAGCAGTACTTC,TRBD2,TRBJ2-7,TRBV2,NA
CASSQRRGPHQPQHF,TGCGCCAGCAGCCAACGCAGGGGCCCACATCAGCCCCAGCATTTT,NA,TRBJ1-5,TRBV4-3,few
CASSTTAANTEAFF,TGTGCCAGCAGCACAACAGCCGCGAACACTGAAGCTTTCTTT,NA,TRBJ1-1,TRBV5-6,once
CASSSRLAGGTDTQYF,TGTGCCAGCAGCTCGAGGCTAGCGGGGGGGACAGATACGCAGTATTTT,TRBD2,TRBJ2-3,TRBV7-8,NA
CASSLNTGPGELFF,TGCGCCAGCAGCTTAAACACAGGGCCCGGGGAGCTGTTTTTT,NA,TRBJ2-2,TRBV5-1,NA
CASSLSVQLQETQYF,TGTGCCAGCAGTTTATCAGTACAGCTCCAAGAGACCCAGTACTTC,NA,TRBJ2-5,TRBV28,NA
CASSDRVGGPQHF,TGCGCCAGCAGCGACAGGGTAGGGGGGCCCCAGCATTTT,TRBD1,TRBJ1-5,TRBV5-1,few
CASSRDRVPGELFF,TGCGCCAGCAGCCGGGACAGGGTCCCCGGGGAGCTGTTTTTT,TRBD1,TRBJ2-2,TRBV4-3,NA
CASSPLAGKTQYF,TGTGCCAGCAGTCCGTTAGCGGGAAAGACCCAGTACTTC,TRBD2,TRBJ2-5,TRBV28,NA
CATRHRGDLNTEAFF,TGTGCCACCCGGCACAGGGGGGACTTGAACACTGAAGCTTTCTTT,TRBD1,TRBJ1-1,TRBV10-3,few
CASKAGGGAYEQYF,TGCGCCAGCAAGGCGGGAGGGGGTGCCTACGAGCAGTACTTC,TRBD2,TRBJ2-7,TRBV5-1,NA
CASSFSGSYEQYF,TGTGCCAGCAGCTTTAGCGGATCATACGAGCAGTACTTC,NA,TRBJ2-7,TRBV7-9,NA
CASVDPLRGRKDTGELFF,TGTGCCAGTGTCGACCCCCTGAGGGGGAGAAAGGACACCGGGGAGCTGTTTTTT,NA,TRBJ2-2,TRBV19,NA
CASSLDESYEQYF,TGTGCCAGCAGCTTGGATGAGTCCTACGAGCAGTACTTC,NA,TRBJ2-7,TRBV5-6,NA
CASSVGQNQGYGYTF,TGTGCCAGTAGTGTCGGACAGAACCAGGGTTATGGCTACACCTTC,NA,TRBJ1-2,TRBV19,NA
CASSRDRVYNEQFF,TGTGCCAGCAGCCGGGACAGGGTTTACAATGAGCAGTTCTTC,TRBD1,TRBJ2-1,TRBV7-3,NA
CATRRTDTEAFF,TGTGCCACCAGGAGGACAGACACTGAAGCTTTCTTT,NA,TRBJ1-1,TRBV2,NA
CASSSLGSQVSYEQYF,TGTGCCAGCTCGTCTTTGGGCTCTCAGGTCTCCTACGAGCAGTACTTC,NA,TRBJ2-7,TRBV28,once
CASSEVNPGVTEAFF,TGTGCCAGCAGTGAAGTAAACCCCGGGGTCACTGAAGCTTTCTTT,NA,TRBJ1-1,TRBV6-1,NA
CASSPQVTVNTEAFF,TGTGCCAGCAGCCCACAGGTTACAGTGAACACTGAAGCTTTCTTT,NA,TRBJ1-1,TRBV4-2,NA
CAISADRNQPQHF,TGTGCCATCAGCGCTGACAGAAATCAGCCCCAGCATTTT,NA,TRBJ1-5,TRBV10-3,NA
CAISGEGQGYGYTF,TGTGCCATCAGTGGGGAGGGACAGGGCTATGGCTACACCTTC,TRBD1,TRBJ1-2,TRBV10-3,NA
CASSQTGRGRGKNEQFF,TGTGCCAGCAGCCAAACCGGGCGGGGGAGAGGAAAAAATGAGCAGTTCTTC,TRBD2,TRBJ2-1,TRBV7-8,NA
CSVLKGATDTQYF,TGCAGCGTTCTCAAGGGGGCAACAGATACGCAGTATTTT,TRBD1,TRBJ2-3,TRBV29-1,NA